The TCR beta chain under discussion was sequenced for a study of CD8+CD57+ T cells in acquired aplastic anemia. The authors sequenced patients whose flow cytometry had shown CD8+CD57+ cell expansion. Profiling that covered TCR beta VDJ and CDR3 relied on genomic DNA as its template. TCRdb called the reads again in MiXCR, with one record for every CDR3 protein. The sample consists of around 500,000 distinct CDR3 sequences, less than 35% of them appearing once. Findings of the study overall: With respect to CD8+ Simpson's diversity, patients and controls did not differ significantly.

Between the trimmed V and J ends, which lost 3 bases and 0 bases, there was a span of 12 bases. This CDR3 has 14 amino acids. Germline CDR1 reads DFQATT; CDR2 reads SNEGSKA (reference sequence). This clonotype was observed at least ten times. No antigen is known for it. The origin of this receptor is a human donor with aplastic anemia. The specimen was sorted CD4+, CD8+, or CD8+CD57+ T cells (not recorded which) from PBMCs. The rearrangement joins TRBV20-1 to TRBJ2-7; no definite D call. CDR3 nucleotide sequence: TGCAGTGCTAGTCCGAGGACGGACTCCTACGAGCAGTACTTC. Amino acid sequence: CSASPRTDSYEQYF.